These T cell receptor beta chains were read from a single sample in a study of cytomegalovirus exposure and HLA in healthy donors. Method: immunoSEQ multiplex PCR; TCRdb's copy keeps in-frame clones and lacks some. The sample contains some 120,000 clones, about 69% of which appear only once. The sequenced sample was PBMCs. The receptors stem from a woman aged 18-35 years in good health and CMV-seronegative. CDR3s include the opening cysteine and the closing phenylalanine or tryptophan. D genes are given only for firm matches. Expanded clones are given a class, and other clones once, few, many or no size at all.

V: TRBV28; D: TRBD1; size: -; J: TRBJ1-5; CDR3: CASSFQGAVLSSNQPQHF; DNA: TGTGCCAGCAGTTTCCAGGGGGCGGTTTTGAGTAGCAATCAGCCCCAGCATTTT
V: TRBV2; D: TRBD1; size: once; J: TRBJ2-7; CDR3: CASKYRGYEQYF; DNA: TGTGCCAGCAAATACAGGGGATACGAGCAGTACTTC
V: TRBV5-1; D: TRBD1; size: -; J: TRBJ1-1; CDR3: CASSLEGTGGVGTEAFF; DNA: TGCGCCAGCAGCTTGGAAGGGACAGGGGGCGTGGGCACTGAAGCTTTCTTT
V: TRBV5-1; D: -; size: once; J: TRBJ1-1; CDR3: CASGQGTEAFF; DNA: TGCGCCAGCGGCCAGGGCACTGAAGCTTTCTTT
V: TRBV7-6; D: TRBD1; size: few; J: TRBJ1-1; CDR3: CASSFDRGSEAFF; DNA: TGTGCCAGCAGCTTCGACAGGGGGAGTGAAGCTTTCTTT
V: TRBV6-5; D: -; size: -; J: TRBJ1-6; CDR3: CASSYSGDIYSPLHF; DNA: TGTGCCAGCAGTTACTCCGGTGACATATATTCACCCCTCCACTTT
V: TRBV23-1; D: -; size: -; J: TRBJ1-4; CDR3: CASGPRVEKLFF; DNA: TGCGCCAGCGGCCCCAGGGTGGAAAAACTGTTTTTT
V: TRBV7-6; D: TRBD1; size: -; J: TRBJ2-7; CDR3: CASSPGQGAREQYF; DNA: TGTGCCAGCAGCCCAGGACAGGGGGCTCGTGAGCAGTACTTC
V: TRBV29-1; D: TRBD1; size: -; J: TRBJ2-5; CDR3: CSVGTGGQGETQYF; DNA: TGCAGCGTTGGGACAGGGGGCCAGGGGGAGACCCAGTACTTC
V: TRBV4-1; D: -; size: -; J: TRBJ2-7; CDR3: CASSYASHEQYF; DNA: TGCGCCAGCAGCTACGCGTCGCACGAGCAGTACTTC
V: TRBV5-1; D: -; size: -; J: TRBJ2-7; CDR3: CASRQNTGGEYEQYF; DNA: TGCGCCAGCCGTCAAAACACAGGTGGGGAATACGAGCAGTACTTC
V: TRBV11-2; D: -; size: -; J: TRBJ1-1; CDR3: CASTGEGTEAFF; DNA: TGTGCCAGCACAGGGGAGGGCACTGAAGCTTTCTTT
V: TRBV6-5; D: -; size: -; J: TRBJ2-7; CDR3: CASSYSPSFRYEQYF; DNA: TGTGCCAGCAGTTACTCGCCCAGTTTCCGCTACGAGCAGTACTTC
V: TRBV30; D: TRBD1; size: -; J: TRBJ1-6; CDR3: CAWSRGSRGLNNSPLHF; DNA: TGTGCCTGGAGCCGGGGGAGCAGGGGGCTCAATAATTCACCCCTCCACTTT
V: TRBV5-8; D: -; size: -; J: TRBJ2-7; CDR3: CASSFEQGVHEQYF; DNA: TGTGCCAGCAGCTTCGAACAGGGAGTCCACGAGCAGTACTTC
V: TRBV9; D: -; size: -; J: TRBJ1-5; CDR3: CASSVGIGNQPQHF; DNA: TGTGCCAGCAGCGTCGGGATCGGGAATCAGCCCCAGCATTTT
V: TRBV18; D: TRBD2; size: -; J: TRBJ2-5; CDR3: CASSSAQGLAGQETQYF; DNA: TGTGCCAGCTCATCAGCACAGGGACTAGCGGGTCAAGAGACCCAGTACTTC
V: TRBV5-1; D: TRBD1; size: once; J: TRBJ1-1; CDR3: CASSTGAFTGVSEAFF; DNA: TGCGCCAGCAGCACAGGGGCCTTTACCGGCGTCAGTGAAGCTTTCTTT
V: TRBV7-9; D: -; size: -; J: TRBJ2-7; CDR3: CASSSSYSYEQYF; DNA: TGTGCCAGCAGCTCATCCTACTCCTACGAGCAGTACTTC
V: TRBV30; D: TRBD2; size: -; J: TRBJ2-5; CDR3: CACRLAGARETQYF; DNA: TGTGCCTGCAGACTAGCGGGGGCTCGGGAGACCCAGTACTTC
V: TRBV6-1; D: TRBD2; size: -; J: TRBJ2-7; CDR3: CASRDGGSYEQYF; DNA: TGTGCCAGCAGGGACGGGGGGTCCTACGAGCAGTACTTC
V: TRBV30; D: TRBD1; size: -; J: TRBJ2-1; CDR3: CAWSGVDRGRNEQFF; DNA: TGTGCCTGGAGTGGGGTGGACAGGGGGAGGAATGAGCAGTTCTTC
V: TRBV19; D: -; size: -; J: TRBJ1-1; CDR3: CASSQGNTEAFF; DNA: TGTGCCAGTAGTCAGGGGAACACTGAAGCTTTCTTT
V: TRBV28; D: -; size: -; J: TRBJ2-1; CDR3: CASEGHPYNEQFF; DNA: TGTGCCAGCGAGGGACACCCCTACAATGAGCAGTTCTTC
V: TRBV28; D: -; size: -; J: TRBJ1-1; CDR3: CASSGHTMNTEAFF; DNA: TGTGCCAGCAGCGGACATACGATGAACACTGAAGCTTTCTTT
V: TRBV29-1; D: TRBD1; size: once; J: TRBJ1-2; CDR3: CSADTRDRGNGYTF; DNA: TGCAGCGCAGATACCCGGGACAGGGGAAATGGCTACACCTTC
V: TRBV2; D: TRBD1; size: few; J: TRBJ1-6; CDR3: CASQDRGSYNSPLHF; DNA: TGTGCCAGCCAGGACAGGGGCTCCTATAATTCACCCCTCCACTTT
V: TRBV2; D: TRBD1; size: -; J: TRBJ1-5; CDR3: CASSWTGGPEGQPQHF; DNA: TGTGCCAGCAGTTGGACAGGGGGCCCAGAGGGTCAGCCCCAGCATTTT
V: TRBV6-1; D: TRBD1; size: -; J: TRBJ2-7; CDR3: CASSEFFGTGVDEQYF; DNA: TGTGCCAGCAGTGAATTTTTTGGGACAGGGGTCGACGAGCAGTACTTC
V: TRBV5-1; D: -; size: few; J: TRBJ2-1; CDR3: CASSLGLLNEQFF; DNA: TGCGCCAGCAGCTTGGGACTATTAAATGAGCAGTTCTTC
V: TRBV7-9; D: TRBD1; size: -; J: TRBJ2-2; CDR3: CASSVGQMRTGELFF; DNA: TGTGCCAGCAGCGTGGGACAGATGAGGACCGGGGAGCTGTTTTTT
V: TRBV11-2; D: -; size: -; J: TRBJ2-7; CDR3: CASSLDRALFTYEQYF; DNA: TGTGCCAGCAGCTTAGACAGGGCTCTTTTCACCTACGAGCAGTACTTC
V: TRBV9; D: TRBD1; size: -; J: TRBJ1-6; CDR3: CASSVVGTGNSPLHF; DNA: TGTGCCAGCAGCGTAGTGGGGACAGGGAATTCACCCCTCCACTTT
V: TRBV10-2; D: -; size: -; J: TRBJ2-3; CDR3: CASSESKQSTDTQYF; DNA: TGCGCCAGCAGTGAGTCGAAACAGAGCACAGATACGCAGTATTTT
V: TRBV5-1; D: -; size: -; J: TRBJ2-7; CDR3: CASSPTRAYEQYF; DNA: TGCGCCAGCAGCCCTACGCGGGCCTACGAGCAGTACTTC
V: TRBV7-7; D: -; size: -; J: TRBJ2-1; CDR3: CASSRSSYNEQFF; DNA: TGTGCTAGCAGCCGCAGCTCCTACAATGAGCAGTTCTTC
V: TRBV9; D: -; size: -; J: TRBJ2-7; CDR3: CASSVGTGLDEQYF; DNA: TGTGCCAGCAGCGTAGGCACAGGGTTGGACGAGCAGTACTTC
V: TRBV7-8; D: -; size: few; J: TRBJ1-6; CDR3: CASSLVVGNSPLHF; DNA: TGTGCCAGCAGCTTAGTAGTTGGTAATTCACCCCTCCACTTT